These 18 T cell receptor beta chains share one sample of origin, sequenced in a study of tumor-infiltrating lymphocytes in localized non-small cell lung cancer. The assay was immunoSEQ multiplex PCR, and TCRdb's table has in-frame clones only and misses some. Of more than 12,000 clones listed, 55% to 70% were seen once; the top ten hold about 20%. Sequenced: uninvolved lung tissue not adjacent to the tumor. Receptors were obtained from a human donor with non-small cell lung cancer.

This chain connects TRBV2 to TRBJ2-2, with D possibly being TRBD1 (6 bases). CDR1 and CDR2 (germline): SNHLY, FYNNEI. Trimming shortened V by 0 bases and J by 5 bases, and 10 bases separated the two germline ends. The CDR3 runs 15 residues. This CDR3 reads CASSEARDTTGELFF. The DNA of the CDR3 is TGTGCCAGCAGTGAAGCCAGGGACACTACCGGGGAGCTGTTTTTT.

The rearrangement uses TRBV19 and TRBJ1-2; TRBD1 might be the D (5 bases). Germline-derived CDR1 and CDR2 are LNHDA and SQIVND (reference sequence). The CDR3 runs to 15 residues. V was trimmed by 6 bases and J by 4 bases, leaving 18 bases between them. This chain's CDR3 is CASRPKRGPVYGYTF. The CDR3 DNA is TGTGCCAGTAGACCGAAGCGGGGCCCCGTCTATGGCTACACCTTC.

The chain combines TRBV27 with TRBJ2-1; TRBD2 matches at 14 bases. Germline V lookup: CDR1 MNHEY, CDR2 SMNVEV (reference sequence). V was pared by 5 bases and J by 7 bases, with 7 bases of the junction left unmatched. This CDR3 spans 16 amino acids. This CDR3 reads CASSPRTSGGWNEQFF. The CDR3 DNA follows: TGTGCCAGCAGTCCGCGGACTAGCGGGGGGTGGAATGAGCAGTTCTTC.

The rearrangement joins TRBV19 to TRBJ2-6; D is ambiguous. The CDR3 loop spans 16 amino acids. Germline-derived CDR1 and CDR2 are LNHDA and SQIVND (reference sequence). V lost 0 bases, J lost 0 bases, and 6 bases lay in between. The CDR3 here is CASSIDSSSGANVLTF. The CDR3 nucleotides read TGTGCCAGTAGTATAGACTCCAGCTCTGGGGCCAACGTCCTGACTTTC.

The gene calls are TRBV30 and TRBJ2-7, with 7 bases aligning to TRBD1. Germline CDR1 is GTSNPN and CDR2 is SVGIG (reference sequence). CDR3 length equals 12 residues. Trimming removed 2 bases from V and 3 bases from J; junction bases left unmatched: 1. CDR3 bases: TGTGCCTGGAGTCACAGGGGCTACGAGCAGTACTTC. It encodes CAWSHRGYEQYF.

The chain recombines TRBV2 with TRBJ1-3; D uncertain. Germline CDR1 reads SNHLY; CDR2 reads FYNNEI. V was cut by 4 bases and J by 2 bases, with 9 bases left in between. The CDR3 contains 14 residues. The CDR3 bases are TGTGCCAGCAGTGGTGGGTCAACTGGAAACACCATATATTTT. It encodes CASSGGSTGNTIYF.

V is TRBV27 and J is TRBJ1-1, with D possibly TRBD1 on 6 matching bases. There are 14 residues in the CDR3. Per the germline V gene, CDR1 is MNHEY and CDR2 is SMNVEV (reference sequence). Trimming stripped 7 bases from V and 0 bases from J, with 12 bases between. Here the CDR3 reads CASNPGHLNTEAFF. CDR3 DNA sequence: TGTGCCAGCAACCCGGGACACCTGAACACTGAAGCTTTCTTT.

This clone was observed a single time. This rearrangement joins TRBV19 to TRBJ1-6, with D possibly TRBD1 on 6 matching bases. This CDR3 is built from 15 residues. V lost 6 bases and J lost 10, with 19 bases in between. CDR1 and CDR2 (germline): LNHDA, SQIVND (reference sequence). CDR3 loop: CASSLSQGSLSPLHF. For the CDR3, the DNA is TGTGCCAGTAGCCTCTCCCAGGGGTCTTTGTCACCCCTCCACTTT.

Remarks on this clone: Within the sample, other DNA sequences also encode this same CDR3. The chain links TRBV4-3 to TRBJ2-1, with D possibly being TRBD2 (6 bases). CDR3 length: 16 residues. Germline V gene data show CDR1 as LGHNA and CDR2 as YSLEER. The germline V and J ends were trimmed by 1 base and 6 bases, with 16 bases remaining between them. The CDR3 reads CASSQGRLERANEQFF. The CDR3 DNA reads TGCGCCAGCAGCCAAGGCCGGTTGGAGCGGGCCAATGAGCAGTTCTTC.

In DNA form, the CDR3 reads TGTGCCATATCCAGGCAGAGAGGCGCTGAAGCTTTCTTT. This translates into CAISRQRGAEAFF. The chain recombines TRBV19 with TRBJ1-1; unclear D gene. The V end was cut by 10 bases, the J end by 6 bases, with 18 bases between. Looked up from germline, CDR1 is LNHDA and CDR2 is SQIVND (reference sequence). CDR3 size: 13 residues.

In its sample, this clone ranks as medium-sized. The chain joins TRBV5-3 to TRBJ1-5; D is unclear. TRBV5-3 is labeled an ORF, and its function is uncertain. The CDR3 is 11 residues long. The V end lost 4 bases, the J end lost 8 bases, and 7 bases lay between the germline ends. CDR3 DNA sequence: TGTGCCAGAAGCGGAAGGGAGCCCCAGCATTTT. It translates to CARSGREPQHF.

CDR3 nucleotides: TGTGCCAGCGGGCTAGGGGAGACCCAGTACTTC. This encodes CASGLGETQYF. The rearrangement joins TRBV2 to TRBJ2-5; the D is unclear. V was pared by 8 bases and J by 5 bases, with 9 bases between. From germline, CDR1 is SNHLY and CDR2 FYNNEI. This CDR3 comprises 11 residues.

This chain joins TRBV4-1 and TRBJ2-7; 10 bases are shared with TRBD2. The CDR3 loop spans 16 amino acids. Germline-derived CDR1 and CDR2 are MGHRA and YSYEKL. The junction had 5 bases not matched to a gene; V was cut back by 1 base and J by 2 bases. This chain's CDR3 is CASSQVSGLAAYEQYF. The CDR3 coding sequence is TGCGCCAGCAGCCAAGTGTCCGGACTAGCGGCCTACGAGCAGTACTTC.

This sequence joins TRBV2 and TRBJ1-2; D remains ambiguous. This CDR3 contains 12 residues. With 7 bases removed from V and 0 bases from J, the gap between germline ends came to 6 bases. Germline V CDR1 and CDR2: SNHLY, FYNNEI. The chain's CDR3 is CASKNSNYGYTF. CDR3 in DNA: TGTGCCAGCAAAAACTCTAACTATGGCTACACCTTC. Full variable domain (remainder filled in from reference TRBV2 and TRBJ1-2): EPEVTQTPSHQVTQMGQEVILRCVPISNHLYFYWYRQILGQKVEFLVSFYNNEISEKSEIFDDQFSVERPDGSNFTLKIRSTKLEDSAMYFCASKNSNYGYTFGSGTRLTVV.

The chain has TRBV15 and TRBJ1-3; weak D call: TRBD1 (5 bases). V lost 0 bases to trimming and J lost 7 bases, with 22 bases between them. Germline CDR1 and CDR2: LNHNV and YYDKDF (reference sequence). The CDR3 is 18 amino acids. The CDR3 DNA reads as TGTGCCACCAGCAGAGATTTAGCAGGGCTCTCGAATCGGAACACCATATATTTT. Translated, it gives CATSRDLAGLSNRNTIYF. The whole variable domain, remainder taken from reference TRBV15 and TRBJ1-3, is DAMVIQNPRYQVTQFGKPVTLSCSQTLNHNVMYWYQQKSSQAPKLLFHYYDKDFNNEADTPDNFQSRRPNTSFCFLDIRSPGLGDTAMYLCATSRDLAGLSNRNTIYFGEGSWLTVV.

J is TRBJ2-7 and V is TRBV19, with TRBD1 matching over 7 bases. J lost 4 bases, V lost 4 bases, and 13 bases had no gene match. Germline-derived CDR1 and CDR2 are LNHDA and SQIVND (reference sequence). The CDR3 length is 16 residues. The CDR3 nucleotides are TGTGCCAGTAGTACCTCAGGACAGGTAGAAACATACGAGCAGTACTTC. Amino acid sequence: CASSTSGQVETYEQYF.

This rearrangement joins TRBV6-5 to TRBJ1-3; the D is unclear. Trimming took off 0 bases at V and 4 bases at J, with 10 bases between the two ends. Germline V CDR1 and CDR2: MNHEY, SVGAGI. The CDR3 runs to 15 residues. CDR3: CASSYSSGVGNTIYF. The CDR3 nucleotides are TGTGCCAGCAGTTACTCGAGCGGGGTGGGAAACACCATATATTTT.

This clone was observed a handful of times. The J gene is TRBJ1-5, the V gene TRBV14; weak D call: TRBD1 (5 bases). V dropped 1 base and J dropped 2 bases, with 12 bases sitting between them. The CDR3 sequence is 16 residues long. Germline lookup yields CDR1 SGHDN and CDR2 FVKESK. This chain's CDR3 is CASSQGGGFGNQPQHF. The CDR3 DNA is TGTGCCAGCAGCCAAGGCGGGGGATTCGGCAATCAGCCCCAGCATTTT.